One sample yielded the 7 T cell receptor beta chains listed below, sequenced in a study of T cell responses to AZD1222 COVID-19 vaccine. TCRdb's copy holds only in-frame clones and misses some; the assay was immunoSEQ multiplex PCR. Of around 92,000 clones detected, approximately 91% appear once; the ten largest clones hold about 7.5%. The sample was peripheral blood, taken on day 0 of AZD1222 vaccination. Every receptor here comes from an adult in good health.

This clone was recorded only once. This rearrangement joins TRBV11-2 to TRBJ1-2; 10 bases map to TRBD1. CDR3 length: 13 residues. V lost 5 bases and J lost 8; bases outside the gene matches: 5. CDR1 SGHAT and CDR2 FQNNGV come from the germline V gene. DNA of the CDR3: TGTGCCAGCAGCCGAGACAGGGGGCGGGGCTACACCTTC. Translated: CASSRDRGRGYTF.

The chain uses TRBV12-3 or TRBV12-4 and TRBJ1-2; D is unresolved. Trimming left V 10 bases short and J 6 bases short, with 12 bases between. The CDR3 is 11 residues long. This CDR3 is CATWVANGYTF. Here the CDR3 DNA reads TGTGCCACCTGGGTGGCTAATGGCTACACCTTC.

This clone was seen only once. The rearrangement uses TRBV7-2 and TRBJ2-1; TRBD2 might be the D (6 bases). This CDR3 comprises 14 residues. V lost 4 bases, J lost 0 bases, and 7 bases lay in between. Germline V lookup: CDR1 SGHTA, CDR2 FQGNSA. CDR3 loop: CASSWRASYNEQFF. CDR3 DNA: TGTGCCAGCAGCTGGAGGGCCTCCTACAATGAGCAGTTCTTC.

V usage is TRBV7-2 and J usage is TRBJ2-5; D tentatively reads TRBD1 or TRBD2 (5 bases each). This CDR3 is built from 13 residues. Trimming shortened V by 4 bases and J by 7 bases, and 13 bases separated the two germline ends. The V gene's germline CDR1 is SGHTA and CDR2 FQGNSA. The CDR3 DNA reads TGTGCCAGCAGCTCCAGGGCAGAGGGGACCCAGTACTTC. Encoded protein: CASSSRAEGTQYF.

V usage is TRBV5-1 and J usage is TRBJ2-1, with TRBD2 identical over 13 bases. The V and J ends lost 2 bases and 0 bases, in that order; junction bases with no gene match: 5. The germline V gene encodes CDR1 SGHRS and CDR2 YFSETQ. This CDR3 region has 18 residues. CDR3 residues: CASSLLAGGFRSYNEQFF. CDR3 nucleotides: TGCGCCAGCAGCTTACTAGCGGGAGGGTTTCGCTCCTACAATGAGCAGTTCTTC. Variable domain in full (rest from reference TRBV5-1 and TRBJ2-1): KAGVTQTPRYLIKTRGQQVTLSCSPISGHRSVSWYQQTPGQGLQFLFEYFSETQRNKGNFPGRFSGRQFSNSRSEMNVSTLELGDSALYLCASSLLAGGFRSYNEQFFGPGTRLTVL.

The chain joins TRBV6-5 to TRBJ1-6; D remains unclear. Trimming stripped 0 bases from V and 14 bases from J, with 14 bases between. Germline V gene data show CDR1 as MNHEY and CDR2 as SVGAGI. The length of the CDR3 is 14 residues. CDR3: CASSYSISVSSLHF. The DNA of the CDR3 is TGTGCCAGCAGTTACTCGATAAGTGTATCATCCCTCCACTTT.

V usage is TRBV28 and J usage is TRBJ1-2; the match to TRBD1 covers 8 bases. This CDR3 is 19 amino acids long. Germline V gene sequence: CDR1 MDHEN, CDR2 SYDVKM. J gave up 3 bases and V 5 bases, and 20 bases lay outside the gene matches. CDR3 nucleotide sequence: TGTGCCAGCAGTCCCCGATACTACAGGGGGGAGGAGGGTTACTATGGCTACACCTTC. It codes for CASSPRYYRGEEGYYGYTF.